These 24 T cell receptor beta chains originate from one sample sequenced in a study of CD8+CD57+ T cells in acquired aplastic anemia. By flow cytometry, patients selected for sequencing had shown an expansion of CD8+CD57+ cells. Profiling that covered TCR beta VDJ and CDR3 relied on genomic DNA as its template. TCRdb re-called the reads through MiXCR, storing one row per CDR3 protein. The sample shows approximately 170,000 distinct CDR3 sequences, approximately 44% of them seen only once. The material sequenced was sorted CD4+, CD8+, or CD8+CD57+ T cells (not recorded which) from PBMCs. These receptors were collected from a human donor with aplastic anemia.

Ten or more counts support this clonotype. V is TRBV7-2 and J is TRBJ2-3; D unclear. The CDR3 is 14 residues long. From germline, CDR1 is SGHTA and CDR2 FQGNSA. Trimming shortened V by 1 base and J by 5 bases, and 10 bases separated the two germline ends. The CDR3 DNA is TGTGCCAGCAGCTTAGTTAGGGTGGGAGATACGCAGTATTTT. Translating it yields CASSLVRVGDTQYF.

CDR3 nucleotide sequence: TGTGCCAGCAGCTTAGTAGAGGGCGGATTCTACGAGCAGTACTTC. Encoded protein: CASSLVEGGFYEQYF. This chain connects TRBV7-2 to TRBJ2-7; D might be TRBD2 (5 bases). The V gene's germline CDR1 is SGHTA and CDR2 FQGNSA. CDR3 length: 15 residues. The ends were cut back, 1 base at V and 3 bases at J, with 13 bases in the middle.

The rearrangement uses TRBV25-1 and TRBJ2-5; tentatively, D is TRBD1 (5 bases). The CDR3 length is 14 residues. Per the germline V gene, CDR1 is MGHDK and CDR2 is SYGVNS. The V end lost 2 bases, the J end lost 4 bases, and 11 bases lay between the germline ends. The CDR3 is CASSERDSRETQYF. Written as DNA, the CDR3 is TGTGCCAGCAGTGAACGAGACAGTCGAGAGACCCAGTACTTC.

This sequence joins TRBV10-1 and TRBJ2-5; D might be TRBD2 (5 bases). Germline-derived CDR1 and CDR2 are WNHNN and SYGVQD (reference sequence). Trimming stripped 4 bases from V and 5 bases from J, with 14 bases between. The CDR3 has 14 residues. The CDR3 loop reads CASSAPAPGETQYF. In DNA, the CDR3 is TGCGCCAGCAGTGCTCCGGCCCCGGGGGAGACCCAGTACTTC.

This clonotype has ten or more counts. The chain combines TRBV2 with TRBJ1-2; D is ambiguous. CDR3 length: 15 amino acids. The germline V and J ends were trimmed by 3 bases and 4 bases, with 15 bases remaining between them. Germline CDR1 reads SNHLY; CDR2 reads FYNNEI. Here the CDR3 reads CASSETRSRGYGYTF. CDR3 nucleotide sequence: TGTGCCAGCAGTGAGACCAGGTCACGGGGCTATGGCTACACCTTC.

This clonotype is termed medium-sized. The chain combines TRBV2 with TRBJ2-3; D may match TRBD1 or TRBD2 (5 bases each). The CDR3 runs 13 residues. From germline, CDR1 is SNHLY and CDR2 FYNNEI. V was pared by 8 bases and J by 1 base, with 10 bases between. CDR3: CASGDGGTDTQYF. The CDR3 region has the DNA TGTGCCAGCGGGGACGGGGGCACAGATACGCAGTATTTT.

V is TRBV29-1 and J is TRBJ1-2; TRBD1 aligns across 8 bases. The CDR3 runs 14 residues. V trimming: 3 bases; J trimming: 4 bases; junction bases outside the gene matches: 7. Germline V gene sequence: CDR1 SQVTM, CDR2 ANQGSEA. CDR3 bases: TGCAGCGTTGAGGACAGGGCGCTCGCCTATGGCTACACCTTC. Protein: CSVEDRALAYGYTF.

The chain links TRBV29-1 to TRBJ2-7, with 7 bases identical to TRBD2. In germline, CDR1 is SQVTM, CDR2 ANQGSEA. The CDR3 consists of 14 residues. After removal of 4 bases from V and 3 bases from J, the junction contained 9 bases not matched to a gene. The CDR3: CSVVILGGYYEQYF. DNA for the CDR3: TGCAGCGTTGTAATCCTGGGGGGGTACTACGAGCAGTACTTC.

This clonotype was observed once. This chain links TRBV20-1 with TRBJ2-1; 7 positions match TRBD2. This CDR3 contains 15 residues. CDR1 and CDR2 (germline): DFQATT, SNEGSKA (reference sequence). Germline trimming cut 0 bases from V and 0 bases from J; bases unmatched to any gene: 2. The CDR3 spells CSARDRGSSYNEQFF. The CDR3 coding sequence is TGCAGTGCTAGAGATCGCGGGAGCTCCTACAATGAGCAGTTCTTC.

This clonotype was observed once. V is TRBV10-3 and J is TRBJ1-2; 11 bases are shared with TRBD1. CDR3 length equals 14 residues. V trimming: 10 bases; J trimming: 8 bases; junction bases outside the gene matches: 12. Germline CDR1 and CDR2: ENHRY and SYGVKD. Here the CDR3 DNA reads TGTGCCAGCACCGCCGGGACAGGGGGATCAGGCTACACCTTC. This sequence encodes CASTAGTGGSGYTF.

Only a few counts were recorded for this clonotype. This chain connects TRBV2 to TRBJ2-5; D gene uncertain. The CDR3 runs 12 residues. Germline CDR1 SNHLY, CDR2 FYNNEI. V dropped 1 base and J dropped 4 bases, with 4 bases sitting between them. CDR3 protein: CASSEGGETQYF. The CDR3 DNA is TGTGCCAGCAGTGAAGGGGGAGAGACCCAGTACTTC.

The chain links TRBV5-1 to TRBJ2-2; TRBD2 matches at 12 bases. V trimming: 4 bases; J trimming: 4 bases; junction bases outside the gene matches: 14. This CDR3 is built from 19 residues. CDR1 is SGHRS, CDR2 YFSETQ, per germline. The CDR3 DNA follows: TGCGCCAGCAGCATCGGACAGGGGGGACTAGCGGGTTTCACCGGGGAGCTGTTTTTT. This gives the protein CASSIGQGGLAGFTGELFF.

The chain recombines TRBV2 with TRBJ2-1; unclear D gene. Germline V lookup: CDR1 SNHLY, CDR2 FYNNEI. The CDR3 has 12 residues. The ends were cut back, 0 bases at V and 3 bases at J, with 0 bases in the middle. The DNA for the CDR3 is TGTGCCAGCAGTGAAGCCTACAATGAGCAGTTCTTC. Protein sequence: CASSEAYNEQFF. The full variable domain, rest sourced from reference TRBV2 and TRBJ2-1, is EPEVTQTPSHQVTQMGQEVILRCVPISNHLYFYWYRQILGQKVEFLVSFYNNEISEKSEIFDDQFSVERPDGSNFTLKIRSTKLEDSAMYFCASSEAYNEQFFGPGTRLTVL.

CDR3 residues: CASSEALANTEAFF. The CDR3 region has the DNA TGTGCCAGCAGTGAAGCTCTAGCGAACACTGAAGCTTTCTTT. This rearrangement joins TRBV2 to TRBJ1-1; the D is unclear. The length of the CDR3 is 14 residues. CDR1 is SNHLY and CDR2 is FYNNEI in the germline V gene. Deletions cut 0 bases from V and 1 base from J, with 6 bases between.

CDR3 nucleotides: TGTGCCAGCTCACCCCAACTAGCGGGTAGGTACGAGCAGTACTTC. The encoded protein is CASSPQLAGRYEQYF. This chain uses TRBV18 with TRBJ2-7; 9 positions match TRBD2. There are 15 residues in the CDR3. The germline gives CDR1 KGHSH, CDR2 LQKENI. The V segment lost 3 bases and the J segment 4 bases; nucleotides outside the gene matches: 7.

This clonotype was counted many times. The chain combines TRBV4-1 with TRBJ1-2; D gene uncertain. Trimming stripped 0 bases from V and 8 bases from J, with 7 bases between. There are 12 residues in the CDR3. Germline values: CDR1 MGHRA, CDR2 YSYEKL. The CDR3 DNA reads TGCGCCAGCAGCCAAGATTTTCAGGGCTACACCTTC. Translation gives CASSQDFQGYTF.

The chain combines TRBV19 with TRBJ2-3; 8 nucleotides match TRBD1. The CDR3 sequence is 16 residues long. The germline V gene has CDR1 LNHDA and CDR2 SQIVND (reference sequence). V gave up 7 bases and J gave up 10 bases; unmatched junction bases: 19. CDR3 protein: CASKRTGTGTSWSQYF. CDR3 DNA sequence: TGTGCCAGTAAACGAACCGGGACAGGTACCTCATGGTCGCAGTATTTT.

This clonotype has at least ten counts. The V and J genes are TRBV24-1 and TRBJ1-1, with D uncertain. V was trimmed by 3 bases and J by 7 bases, leaving 11 bases between them. Germline assignment: CDR1 KGHDR and CDR2 SFDVKD. The CDR3 is made up of 13 amino acids. The CDR3 is CATSDGWEGEAFF. The CDR3 bases are TGTGCCACCAGTGATGGCTGGGAGGGTGAAGCTTTCTTT.

This clonotype was seen a few times. V gene TRBV25-1 combines with J gene TRBJ2-1, with D perhaps matching TRBD1 (5 bases). Per germline, CDR1 MGHDK and CDR2 SYGVNS. CDR3 length equals 12 residues. The V end was cut by 4 bases, the J end by 6 bases, with 7 bases between. This CDR3 is CASSGQGNEQFF. The CDR3 nucleotides read TGTGCCAGCAGTGGGCAGGGCAATGAGCAGTTCTTC.

The genes are TRBV2 and TRBJ2-7; either TRBD1 or TRBD2 may supply D (5 bases each). There are 15 residues in the CDR3. Germline V lookup: CDR1 SNHLY, CDR2 FYNNEI. V lost 6 bases and J 3 bases, leaving 18 bases between the germline ends. The CDR3 nucleotides read TGTGCCAGCAGCCGAATCCGGGACGGGAACTACGAGCAGTACGTC. Encoded protein: CASSRIRDGNYEQYV.

This clonotype has only one observation. This chain uses TRBV20-1 with TRBJ1-2; 10 bases are shared with TRBD1. Unmatched junction bases numbered 6, after V lost 2 bases and J lost 6 bases. Germline loops: CDR1 DFQATT, CDR2 SNEGSKA (reference sequence). There are 14 residues in the CDR3. CDR3 residues: CSARPGTGVDGYTF. The CDR3 DNA sequence: TGCAGTGCTAGACCCGGGACAGGGGTGGATGGCTACACCTTC.

The V call is TRBV12-3 or TRBV12-4, the J call TRBJ1-6; TRBD1 matches 7 bases. V trimming: 8 bases; J trimming: 9 bases; junction bases outside the gene matches: 7. This CDR3 is 13 amino acids long. CDR3 bases: TGTGCCAGCGGTCGACAGGGTGGTTCACCCCTCCACTTT. It specifies CASGRQGGSPLHF.

This clonotype was counted ten times or more. The V gene is TRBV15, the J gene TRBJ2-5; D remains unclear. The CDR3 spans 13 residues. V lost 2 bases and J lost 4, with 8 bases in between. Germline CDR1 LNHNV, CDR2 YYDKDF (reference sequence). The DNA of the CDR3 is TGTGCCACCAGCAGACGTGGTGGAGAGACCCAGTACTTC. Translating it yields CATSRRGGETQYF.

Many counts were recorded for this clonotype. V is TRBV19 and J is TRBJ2-5; TRBD1 is a possible D gene (6 bases). Germline-derived CDR1 and CDR2 are LNHDA and SQIVND (reference sequence). The CDR3 is 14 amino acids. Trimming shortened V by 3 bases and J by 5 bases, and 13 bases separated the two germline ends. The DNA of the CDR3 is TGTGCCAGTAGTATGGGGGCCGGCGGGGAGACCCAGTACTTC. Protein sequence: CASSMGAGGETQYF.